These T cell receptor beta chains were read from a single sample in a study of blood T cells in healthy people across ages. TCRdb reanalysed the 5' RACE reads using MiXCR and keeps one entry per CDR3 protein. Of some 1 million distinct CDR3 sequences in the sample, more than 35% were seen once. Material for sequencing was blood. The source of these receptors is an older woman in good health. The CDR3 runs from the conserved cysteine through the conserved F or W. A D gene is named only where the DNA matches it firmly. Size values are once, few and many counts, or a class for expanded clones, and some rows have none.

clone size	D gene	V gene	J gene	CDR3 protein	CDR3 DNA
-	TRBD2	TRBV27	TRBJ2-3	CASSIGLAGITDTQYF	TGTGCCAGCAGTATCGGACTAGCGGGAATCACAGATACGCAGTATTTT
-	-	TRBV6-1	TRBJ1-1	CASSPRGLENTEAFF	TGTGCCAGCAGTCCTCGGGGTTTAGAGAACACTGAAGCTTTCTTT
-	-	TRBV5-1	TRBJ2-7	CASTLGGRNEQYF	TGCGCCAGCACCCTGGGCGGGCGGAACGAGCAGTACTTC
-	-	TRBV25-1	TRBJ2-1	CASSDADRLGTRQFF	TGTGCCAGCAGTGATGCCGACAGGCTCGGGACCAGGCAGTTCTTC
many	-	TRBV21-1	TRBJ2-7	CASSKGVPGRGSTYEQYF	TGTGCCAGCAGCAAAGGGGTCCCAGGCAGGGGCTCAACCTACGAGCAGTACTTC
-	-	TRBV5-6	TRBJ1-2	CASSPSGLTRYTF	TGTGCCAGCAGCCCCTCGGGCCTGACACGCTACACCTTC
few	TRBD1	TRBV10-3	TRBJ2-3	CAISDTAGGIDTQYF	TGTGCCATCAGTGATACCGCAGGGGGCATAGATACGCAGTATTTT
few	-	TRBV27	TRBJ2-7	CASRNEGVSYEQYF	TGTGCCAGCAGAAATGAGGGGGTCTCCTACGAGCAGTACTTC
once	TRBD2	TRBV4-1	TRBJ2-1	CASSQKSGDYNEQFF	TGCGCCAGCAGCCAAAAAAGCGGGGACTACAATGAGCAGTTCTTC
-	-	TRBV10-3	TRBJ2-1	CAINSPRMGHNEQFF	TGTGCCATCAATTCTCCTAGGATGGGGCACAATGAGCAGTTCTTC
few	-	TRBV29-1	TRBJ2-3	CSVEFPVSDTQYF	TGCAGCGTTGAATTTCCTGTTTCAGATACGCAGTATTTT
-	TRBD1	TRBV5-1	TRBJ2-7	CASSRGQGGYEQYF	TGCGCCAGCAGCCGCGGACAGGGTGGCTACGAGCAGTACTTC
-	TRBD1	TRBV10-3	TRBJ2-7	CAISDDRGRFGEQYF	TGTGCCATCAGTGATGACAGGGGGAGGTTTGGCGAGCAGTACTTC
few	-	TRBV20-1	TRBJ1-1	CSASPGLNTEAFF	TGCAGTGCTAGTCCCGGACTGAACACTGAAGCTTTCTTT
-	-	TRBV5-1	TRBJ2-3	CASSLVGVDTDTQYF	TGCGCCAGCAGCTTGGTAGGGGTTGACACAGATACGCAGTATTTT
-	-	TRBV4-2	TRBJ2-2	CASSQVVAELFF	TGTGCCAGCAGCCAAGTTGTGGCGGAGCTGTTTTTT
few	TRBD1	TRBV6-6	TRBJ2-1	CASSYSGQGGAEQFF	TGTGCCAGCAGTTACTCGGGACAGGGAGGGGCTGAGCAGTTCTTC
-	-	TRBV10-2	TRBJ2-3	CASREGISSTDTQYF	TGCGCCAGCAGGGAGGGGATTTCTAGCACAGATACGCAGTATTTT
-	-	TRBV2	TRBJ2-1	CASRDFSNYNEQFF	TGTGCCAGCAGGGACTTCTCAAACTACAATGAGCAGTTCTTC
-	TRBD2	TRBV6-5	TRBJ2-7	CASTLLLASGHYEQYF	TGTGCCAGCACTTTACTCCTGGCTAGCGGACACTACGAGCAGTACTTC
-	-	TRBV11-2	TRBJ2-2	CASSRGSGASGELFF	TGTGCCAGCAGTCGCGGATCAGGGGCCTCCGGGGAGCTGTTTTTT
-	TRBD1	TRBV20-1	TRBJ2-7	CSAQPGQGHEQYF	TGCAGTGCTCAACCGGGACAGGGGCACGAGCAGTACTTC
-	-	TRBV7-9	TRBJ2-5	CASSPTVGQGGVQETQYF	TGTGCCAGCAGCCCCACCGTAGGGCAGGGTGGCGTGCAAGAGACCCAGTACTTC
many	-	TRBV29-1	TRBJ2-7	CSVGDRWSYYEQYF	TGCAGCGTCGGGGATCGTTGGTCATACTACGAGCAGTACTTC
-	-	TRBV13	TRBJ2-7	CASSPRRVYNEQYF	TGTGCCAGCAGCCCCAGGCGCGTATACAATGAGCAGTACTTC
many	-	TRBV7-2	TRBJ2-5	CASSSPGRQETQYF	TGTGCCAGCAGCTCCCCTGGCAGACAAGAGACCCAGTACTTC
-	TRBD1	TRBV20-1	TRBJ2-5	CSANPRTGLQTQYF	TGCAGTGCAAACCCCAGGACAGGTTTGCAGACCCAGTACTTC
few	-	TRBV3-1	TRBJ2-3	CASSQDLDTQYF	TGTGCCAGCAGCCAAGATTTAGATACGCAGTATTTT
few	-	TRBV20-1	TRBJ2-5	CSAPRGIESGETQYF	TGCAGTGCCCCAAGGGGAATAGAGTCTGGAGAGACCCAGTACTTC
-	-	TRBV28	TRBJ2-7	CASSFTQGSSYEQYF	TGTGCCAGCAGTTTCACGCAGGGAAGCTCCTACGAGCAGTACTTC
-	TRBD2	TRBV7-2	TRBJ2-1	CASSSPRGGVPYNEQFF	TGTGCCAGCAGCTCCCCCCGGGGGGGAGTGCCGTACAATGAGCAGTTCTTC
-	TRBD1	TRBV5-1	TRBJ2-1	CASSTLRQGSSYNEQFF	TGCGCCAGCAGCACGCTCAGACAGGGGAGCTCCTACAATGAGCAGTTCTTC
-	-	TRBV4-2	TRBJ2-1	CASSEDSAGIGQFF	TGTGCCAGCAGCGAAGATAGCGCGGGAATTGGGCAGTTCTTC
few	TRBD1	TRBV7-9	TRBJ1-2	CASSSPGRTGAGGGYTF	TGTGCCAGCAGCTCTCCCGGACGGACAGGGGCAGGTGGTGGCTACACCTTC
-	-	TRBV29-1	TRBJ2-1	CSVWGRNSYNEQFF	TGCAGCGTGTGGGGGCGTAACTCCTACAATGAGCAGTTCTTC
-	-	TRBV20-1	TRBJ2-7	CSATGRSSYEQYF	TGCAGTGCTACGGGACGGAGCTCCTACGAGCAGTACTTC
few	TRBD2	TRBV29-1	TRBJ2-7	CSVGGLASPSSPYEQYF	TGCAGCGTTGGTGGACTAGCCTCCCCAAGTTCCCCCTACGAGCAGTACTTC
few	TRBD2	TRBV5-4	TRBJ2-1	CASSLGVAGHNEQFF	TGTGCCAGCAGCTTGGGGGTAGCGGGACACAATGAGCAGTTCTTC
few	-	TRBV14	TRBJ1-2	CASSQGGFSGYTF	TGTGCCAGCAGCCAAGGGGGTTTCTCTGGCTACACCTTC
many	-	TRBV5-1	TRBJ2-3	CASSTSGANTDTQYF	TGCGCCAGCAGCACGTCCGGGGCAAACACAGATACGCAGTATTTT
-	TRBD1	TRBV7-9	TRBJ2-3	CASSPGTGGPDTQYF	TGTGCCAGCAGCCCTGGGACAGGGGGACCAGATACGCAGTATTTT
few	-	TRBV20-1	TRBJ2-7	CSARDPLGGGSYEQYF	TGCAGTGCTAGAGACCCTCTGGGGGGCGGATCCTACGAGCAGTACTTC
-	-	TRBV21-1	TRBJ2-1	CASFRTSGSWFANEQFF	TGTGCCAGCTTTAGGACTAGCGGGAGCTGGTTTGCAAATGAGCAGTTCTTC
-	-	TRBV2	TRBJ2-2	CASSEVRVTGELFF	TGTGCCAGCAGTGAAGTCCGGGTCACCGGGGAGCTGTTTTTT
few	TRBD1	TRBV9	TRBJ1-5	CASSVQGAGPQHF	TGTGCCAGCAGCGTCCAGGGGGCCGGGCCCCAGCATTTT
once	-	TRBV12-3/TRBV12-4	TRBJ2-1	CASSPLGASGYNEQFF	TGTGCCAGCAGCCCCCTGGGGGCTAGCGGCTACAATGAGCAGTTCTTC
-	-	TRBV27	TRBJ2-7	CASSSPVAGAEQYF	TGTGCCAGCAGTTCGCCGGTCGCAGGGGCCGAGCAGTACTTC
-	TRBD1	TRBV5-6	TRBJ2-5	CASSFTGGEETQYF	TGTGCCAGCAGCTTTACAGGGGGTGAAGAGACCCAGTACTTC
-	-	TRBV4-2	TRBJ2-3	CASSQGMGLFPPYF	TGTGCCAGCAGCCAGGGGATGGGATTGTTTCCGCCGTATTTT
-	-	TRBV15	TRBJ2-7	CATSRDAPSNEQYF	TGTGCCACCAGCAGAGATGCCCCGTCCAATGAGCAGTACTTC